This T cell receptor (beta chain) was sequenced in a study of tumor and adjacent non-tumor tissue in lung cancer. No cell sorting was done before RNA was extracted from the tissue. More than 3 cm separated this lung sample from the edge of the tumor. Newly diagnosed lung cancer patients had thoracic surgery in China, August–late 2014, without prior chemotherapy. The CDR3 covers 11 residues. CDR1 and CDR2 (germline): SQVTM, ANQGSEA. A modified ARM-PCR protocol with three rounds of nested PCR amplified TCRbeta. TCRdb passed the multiplex PCR reads through MiXCR, listing each CDR3 protein once. In the table there are about 50,000 distinct CDR3 sequences, around three quarters of which are singletons. As regards this clonotype: An end of the junction differs from the germline gene, which may be a read error.

The chain couples TRBV29-1 to TRBJ1-1; TRBD1 aligns across 8 bases. The sequenced material came from distant non-tumor lung tissue. The sequence came from a woman in her sixties or seventies with non-small cell lung cancer. DNA for the CDR3: TGCGGCGGACAGGGAGTGACTGAAGCATTCTTT. This translates into CGGQGVTEAFF.